This is a list of T cell receptor beta chains from one sample in a study of control samples from healthy donors and cancer patients. TCRdb's table, derived via immunoSEQ multiplex PCR, lists solely in-frame clones and lacks some. The data contain approximately 76,000 clones, approximately 82% of them singletons. Sequenced: PBMCs. The receptors shown here come from a man aged 60 to 75 with head and neck cancer. CDR3s include the opening cysteine and the closing phenylalanine or tryptophan. D genes are given only for firm matches. The size of a clone is reported for some rows only, either as once, few or many, or as a class for expanded clones.

TRBV6-6	TRBD1	TRBJ1-2	.	TGTGCCAGCAGTTACTCGCAGGGGGCGCAGGGCTACACCTTC	CASSYSQGAQGYTF
TRBV5-6	TRBD1	TRBJ1-2	once	TGTGCCAGCAGCCCTCGACAGGGACACGGGTTCTATGGCTACACCTTC	CASSPRQGHGFYGYTF
TRBV7-8	TRBD2	TRBJ2-5	.	TGTGCCAGCAGCTTTAGCGGGAGGGCCCCAGAGACCCAGTACTTC	CASSFSGRAPETQYF
TRBV5-1	TRBD1	TRBJ1-1	once	TGCGCCAGCAGCAAAAGAACAGGGGGAACTGAAGCTTTCTTT	CASSKRTGGTEAFF
TRBV28	TRBD1	TRBJ2-5	.	TGTGCCAGCAGTTTAGGGCCAGGGGGTCTGGCCCAAGAGACCCAGTACTTC	CASSLGPGGLAQETQYF
TRBV11-2	.	TRBJ2-1	.	TGTGCCAGCAGCTTCAGCGAGGGGCCCTACAATGAGCAGTTCTTC	CASSFSEGPYNEQFF
TRBV4-2	.	TRBJ1-4	.	TGTGCCAGCAGCCAAACGGGACGTAGAACTAATGAAAAACTGTTTTTT	CASSQTGRRTNEKLFF
TRBV4-1	.	TRBJ1-2	.	TGCGCCAGCAGCCAATCGGCCGGGGCAGCTGGCTACACCTTC	CASSQSAGAAGYTF
TRBV19	.	TRBJ2-5	.	TGTGCCAGTAGTACAAACCGGGACAAGGAGACCCAGTACTTC	CASSTNRDKETQYF
TRBV27	.	TRBJ2-5	.	TGTGCCAGCAGATTAACTTGGGGCGCCGGAGAGACCCAGTACTTC	CASRLTWGAGETQYF
TRBV5-1	.	TRBJ2-3	.	TGCGCCAGCAGCTCGGGCGGATTCACAGATACGCAGTATTTT	CASSSGGFTDTQYF
TRBV28	.	TRBJ1-4	.	TGTGCCAGCGGTAGTCTAATTAATGAAAAACTGTTTTTT	CASGSLINEKLFF
TRBV5-6	.	TRBJ1-1	.	TGTGCCAGCAGCTTGGGGGGAAACCCGAGCGCTTTCTTT	CASSLGGNPSAFF
TRBV5-4	.	TRBJ2-1	.	TGTGCCAGCAGCTCCCGGGACACCAATGAGCAGTTCTTC	CASSSRDTNEQFF
TRBV11-2	.	TRBJ1-1	.	TGTGCCAGCAGCTTACAGGGTGAAGCTTTCTTT	CASSLQGEAFF
TRBV12-3/TRBV12-4	.	TRBJ2-7	.	TGTGCCAGCAGCCCCACTAGTGAGGAGCAGTACTTC	CASSPTSEEQYF
TRBV24-1	.	TRBJ2-3	.	TGTGCCACCAGTGACCCGACTAGTCCATTAGATACGCAGTATTTT	CATSDPTSPLDTQYF
TRBV19	TRBD2	TRBJ2-5	once	TGTGCCAGTAGTTTCCGGGCTAGCGGGAGGATCGGTCAAGAGACCCAGTACTTC	CASSFRASGRIGQETQYF
TRBV24-1	.	TRBJ2-2	.	TGTGCCACCAGTGACCCCAGGGTCGGGAACACCGGGGAGCTGTTTTTT	CATSDPRVGNTGELFF
TRBV28	.	TRBJ1-2	.	TGTGCCAGCAGCGGGGACAACCGCTACACCTTC	CASSGDNRYTF
TRBV6-1	.	TRBJ1-1	.	TGTGCCAGCAGTGAATATTCGGGGACTGAAGCTTTCTTT	CASSEYSGTEAFF
TRBV2	.	TRBJ2-3	.	TGTGCCTGCAAGGCTGAAACAGATACGCAGTATTTT	CACKAETDTQYF
TRBV6-5	.	TRBJ1-1	.	TGTGCCAGCAGTTACGGCCTGGACCGATCCACTGAAGCTTTCTTT	CASSYGLDRSTEAFF
TRBV4-2	.	TRBJ1-6	.	TGTGCCACCAGGACAGAGGATTCACCCCTCCACTTT	CATRTEDSPLHF
TRBV6-4	.	TRBJ1-2	.	TGTGCCAGCAGTGTTTCCGGCCGCTATGGCTACACCTTC	CASSVSGRYGYTF
TRBV7-9	TRBD1	TRBJ1-1	.	TGTGCCAGCAGCGTCACAGGGGTGACTGAAGCTTTCTTT	CASSVTGVTEAFF
TRBV7-2	TRBD2	TRBJ2-7	few	TGTGCCAGCAGCTTAGCGCTTGGGCGGGAGGGCCTTAGCCAAGGGGGCGAGCAGTACTTC	CASSLALGREGLSQGGEQYF